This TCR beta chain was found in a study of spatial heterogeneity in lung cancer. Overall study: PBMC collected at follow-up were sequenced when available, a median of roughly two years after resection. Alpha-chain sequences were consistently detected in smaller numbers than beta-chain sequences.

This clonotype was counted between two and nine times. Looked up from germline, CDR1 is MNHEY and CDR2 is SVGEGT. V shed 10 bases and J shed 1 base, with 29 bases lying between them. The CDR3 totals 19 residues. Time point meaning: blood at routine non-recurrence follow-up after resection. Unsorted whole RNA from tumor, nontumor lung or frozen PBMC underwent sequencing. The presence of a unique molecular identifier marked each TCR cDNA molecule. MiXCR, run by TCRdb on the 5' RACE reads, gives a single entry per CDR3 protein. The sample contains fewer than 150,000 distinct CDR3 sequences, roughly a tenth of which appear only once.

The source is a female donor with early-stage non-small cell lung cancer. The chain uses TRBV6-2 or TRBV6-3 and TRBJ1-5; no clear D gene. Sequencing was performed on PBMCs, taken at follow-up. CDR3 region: CATSYTLLVQRISNQPQHF. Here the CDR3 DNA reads TGTGCCACCTCTTATACCCTCCTAGTACAGAGGATCAGCAATCAGCCCCAGCATTTT.